The 15 T cell receptor beta chains reported below all come from one sample, sequenced in a study of cytomegalovirus exposure and HLA in healthy donors. Primers included in the PCR were 60 Vbeta and 13 Jbeta primers. The assay was immunoSEQ multiplex PCR, and TCRdb's table has in-frame clones only and misses some. This table holds 130,000 or so clones, around three quarters found once. The sequenced sample was PBMCs. The receptors stem from a man aged 40-49 years in good health and CMV-seronegative.

The V call is TRBV30, the J call TRBJ1-1, with 8 bases matching TRBD1. CDR1 GTSNPN and CDR2 SVGIG come from the germline V gene (reference sequence). This CDR3 has 14 amino acids. Trimming removed 1 base from V and 5 bases from J; junction bases left unmatched: 6. CDR3 DNA sequence: TGTGCCTGGAGTGACAGGGGGAGAGATACTGAAGCTTTCTTT. Translated, it gives CAWSDRGRDTEAFF.

This chain connects TRBV19 to TRBJ1-5, with 7 bases identical to TRBD1. The V segment lost 5 bases and the J segment 6 bases; nucleotides outside the gene matches: 13. CDR3 length: 16 residues. Looked up from germline, CDR1 is LNHDA and CDR2 is SQIVND (reference sequence). CDR3 amino acids: CASSHLPGQVGQPQHF. The CDR3, as DNA: TGTGCCAGTAGTCATTTGCCCGGACAGGTCGGTCAGCCCCAGCATTTT.

The V and J genes are TRBV14 and TRBJ2-5, with 14 bases that match TRBD2. The J call may be in error: the DNA end matches TRBJ2-7 better. The CDR3 spans 20 residues. The germline V gene encodes CDR1 SGHDN and CDR2 FVKESK. CDR3 amino acids: CASSQVGLAGESWMGYEQYF. The CDR3, as DNA: TGTGCCAGCAGCCAAGTGGGACTAGCGGGAGAGAGTTGGATGGGCTACGAGCAGTACTTC.

This clone appeared once. This chain links TRBV7-9 with TRBJ1-3; D remains ambiguous. The CDR3 totals 18 residues. Trimming left V 6 bases short and J 2 bases short, with 23 bases between. Germline lookup yields CDR1 SEHNR and CDR2 FQNEAQ (reference sequence). CDR3 sequence (DNA): TGTGCCAGCAGTCTATTCCCGGGTGCGGGGAGTCCTGGAAACACCATATATTTT. This encodes CASSLFPGAGSPGNTIYF.

The chain employs TRBV19 and TRBJ2-5, with 8 positions matching TRBD1. TRBJ2-7 matches the DNA end more closely, so the J call is doubtful. Germline V gene lookup returns CDR1 LNHDA and CDR2 SQIVND (reference sequence). This CDR3 spans 15 amino acids. Here the CDR3 DNA reads TGTGCCAGTACACCAGGGACAGGAGGCTCCTACGAGCAGTACTTC. Its translation: CASTPGTGGSYEQYF.

This chain uses TRBV15 with TRBJ2-1; 13 bases line up with TRBD2. V dropped 0 bases and J dropped 4; count of bases not matched to a gene: 9. Looked up from germline, CDR1 is LNHNV and CDR2 is YYDKDF (reference sequence). The CDR3 consists of 19 residues. CDR3 nucleotides: TGTGCCACCAGCAGAGATGGGGTAGCACTAGCGGGAGGGTACAATGAGCAGTTCTTC. It codes for CATSRDGVALAGGYNEQFF.

V usage is TRBV6-5 and J usage is TRBJ1-6, with D possibly TRBD1 on 5 matching bases. Germline CDR1 is MNHEY and CDR2 is SVGAGI. The CDR3 contains 14 residues. V shed 4 bases and J shed 6 bases, with 10 bases lying between them. The CDR3 DNA follows: TGTGCCAGCAGTTTGAGACAGAGTAATTCACCCCTCCACTTT. Protein: CASSLRQSNSPLHF.

The gene calls are TRBV29-1 and TRBJ2-2; 11 nucleotides agree with TRBD2. Trimming removed 4 bases from V and 2 bases from J; junction bases left unmatched: 6. CDR1 is SQVTM, CDR2 ANQGSEA, per germline. The CDR3 has 16 residues. The CDR3 here is CSVVLAGATNTGELFF. In DNA form, the CDR3 reads TGCAGCGTTGTACTAGCGGGAGCGACCAACACCGGGGAGCTGTTTTTT.

V usage is TRBV30 and J usage is TRBJ2-1; no definite D call. Germline V CDR1 and CDR2: GTSNPN, SVGIG (reference sequence). V shed 3 bases and J shed 0 bases, with 9 bases lying between them. The CDR3 covers 14 residues. CDR3 region: CAWRPLSSYNEQFF. The DNA of the CDR3 is TGTGCCTGGAGACCTCTGAGCTCCTACAATGAGCAGTTCTTC.

With regard to this clone: Other DNA variants within this sample encode the same CDR3. CDR3 loop: CASRLTGGGTEAFF. CDR3 nucleotides: TGTGCCAGCAGGTTAACAGGGGGGGGCACTGAAGCTTTCTTT. The genes are TRBV2 and TRBJ1-1; 8 nucleotides align to TRBD1. Germline-derived CDR1 and CDR2 are SNHLY and FYNNEI. V dropped 6 bases and J dropped 4; count of bases not matched to a gene: 7. The CDR3 is 14 residues long.

This chain joins TRBV2 and TRBJ1-2, with no clear D. Per the germline V gene, CDR1 is SNHLY and CDR2 is FYNNEI. The CDR3 has 13 residues. V was clipped by 2 bases and J by 6 bases, with 10 bases between them. The CDR3 loop is CASSEQNKNGYTF. The CDR3 nucleotides read TGTGCCAGCAGTGAACAGAATAAAAATGGCTACACCTTC.

This clone occurred a few times. J is TRBJ2-4 and V is TRBV7-2; 11 bases line up with TRBD1. The CDR3 sequence is 19 residues long. V lost 5 bases, J lost 1 base, and 13 bases stayed unmatched. Germline values: CDR1 SGHTA, CDR2 FQGNSA. The CDR3 here is CASSPGQGAIRAAKNIQYF. The CDR3 DNA reads as TGTGCCAGCAGCCCCGGACAGGGGGCAATTAGGGCTGCCAAAAACATTCAGTACTTC.

This clone appeared a few times. The genes are TRBV6-1 and TRBJ1-2; D gene uncertain. The CDR3 is 14 residues long. Germline CDR1 MNHNS, CDR2 SASEGT. Trimming shortened V by 2 bases and J by 4 bases, and 11 bases separated the two germline ends. The CDR3 spells CASSELPGSYGYTF. The DNA of the CDR3 is TGTGCCAGCAGTGAACTCCCGGGAAGCTATGGCTACACCTTC.

The chain uses TRBV29-1 and TRBJ2-3; 12 nucleotides match TRBD2. The V and J ends lost 2 bases and 0 bases, in that order; junction bases with no gene match: 6. The CDR3 totals 17 residues. Germline loops: CDR1 SQVTM, CDR2 ANQGSEA. The CDR3 bases are TGCAGCGTTGAACTAGCGGGGGGGAGAATAAGCACAGATACGCAGTATTTT. Translating gives CSVELAGGRISTDTQYF.

The chain links TRBV18 to TRBJ2-7; weak D call: TRBD2 (6 bases). Germline CDR1 is KGHSH and CDR2 is LQKENI. The CDR3 extends over 14 amino acids. With 3 bases removed from V and 3 bases from J, the gap between germline ends came to 12 bases. The CDR3 loop reads CASSPLAANYEQYF. The CDR3 DNA follows: TGTGCCAGCTCACCTTTAGCGGCGAACTACGAGCAGTACTTC. Using reference TRBV18 and TRBJ2-7 for the parts outside the CDR3, the full variable domain is NAGVMQNPRHLVRRRGQEARLRCSPMKGHSHVYWYRQLPEEGLKFMVYLQKENIIDESGMPKERFSAEFPKEGPSILRIQQVVRGDSAAYFCASSPLAANYEQYFGPGTRLTVT.